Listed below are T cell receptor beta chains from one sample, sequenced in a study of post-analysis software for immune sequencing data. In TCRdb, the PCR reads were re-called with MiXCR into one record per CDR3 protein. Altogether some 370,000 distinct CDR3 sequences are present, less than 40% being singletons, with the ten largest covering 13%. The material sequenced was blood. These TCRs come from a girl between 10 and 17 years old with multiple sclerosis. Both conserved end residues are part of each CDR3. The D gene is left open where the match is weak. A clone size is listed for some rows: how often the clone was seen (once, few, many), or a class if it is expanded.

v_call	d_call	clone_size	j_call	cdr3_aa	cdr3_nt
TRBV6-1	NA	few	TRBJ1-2	CASKRGDGYTF	TGTGCCAGCAAAAGGGGGGACGGCTACACCTTC
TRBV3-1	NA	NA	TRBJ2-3	CASSQRQGGTDTQYF	TGTGCCAGCAGCCAACGCCAGGGAGGCACAGATACGCAGTATTTT
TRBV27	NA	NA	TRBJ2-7	CASSSHGTRYEQYF	TGTGCCAGCAGTTCCCACGGGACTCGCTACGAGCAGTACTTC
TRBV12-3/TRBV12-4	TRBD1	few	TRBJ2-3	CASRSTGGNTQYF	TGTGCCAGCAGGTCAACAGGGGGTAATACGCAGTATTTT
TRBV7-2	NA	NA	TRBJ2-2	CASRSIKGAGELFF	TGTGCCAGCAGATCAATTAAGGGGGCCGGGGAGCTGTTTTTT
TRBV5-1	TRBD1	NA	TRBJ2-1	CASSLGQGFDNEQFF	TGCGCCAGCAGCTTGGGACAGGGGTTCGACAATGAGCAGTTCTTC
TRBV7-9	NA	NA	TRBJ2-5	CASTGGPETQYF	TGTGCCAGCACTGGGGGGCCAGAGACCCAGTACTTC
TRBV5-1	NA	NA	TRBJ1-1	CASSSGRLVRHTEAFF	TGCGCCAGCAGCTCGGGTCGTTTAGTGAGGCACACTGAAGCTTTCTTT
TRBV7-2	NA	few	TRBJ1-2	CASSLRGLGYSTNYGYTF	TGTGCCAGCAGCTTACGGGGGCTAGGCTACTCCACTAACTATGGCTACACCTTC
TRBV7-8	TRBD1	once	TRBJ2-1	CASSPGGPRINEQFF	TGTGCCAGCAGCCCAGGGGGTCCGCGGATTAATGAGCAGTTCTTC
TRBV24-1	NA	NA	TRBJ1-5	CATSDLQGGSNQPQHF	TGTGCCACCAGTGATTTACAGGGTGGGAGCAATCAGCCCCAGCATTTT
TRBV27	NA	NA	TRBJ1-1	CASSPGARLSEAFF	TGTGCCAGCAGCCCGGGGGCGCGACTAAGTGAAGCTTTCTTT
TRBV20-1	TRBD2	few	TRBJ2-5	CSALSPQRGSRETQYF	TGCAGTGCCCTAAGCCCCCAGCGGGGGTCGAGGGAGACCCAGTACTTC
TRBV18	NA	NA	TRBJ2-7	CASSPRRSRRDSDEQYF	TGTGCCAGCTCACCACGTAGGAGCCGCAGGGACTCGGACGAGCAGTACTTC
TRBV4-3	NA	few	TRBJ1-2	CASSQVPTSNYGYTF	TGCGCCAGCAGCCAAGTTCCGACCTCTAACTATGGCTACACCTTC
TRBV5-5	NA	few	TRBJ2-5	CASSLTNTGQGETQYF	TGTGCCAGCAGCCTGACCAACACGGGGCAGGGAGAGACCCAGTACTTC
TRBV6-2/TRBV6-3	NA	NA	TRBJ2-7	CASTHRELYEQYF	TGTGCCAGCACCCACAGGGAGCTCTACGAGCAGTACTTC
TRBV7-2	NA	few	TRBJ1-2	CASSPRGVGSNYGYTF	TGTGCCAGCAGCCCGCGAGGAGTGGGGTCTAACTATGGCTACACCTTC
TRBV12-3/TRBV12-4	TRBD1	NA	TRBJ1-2	CASSSQGLSYTF	TGTGCCAGCAGTTCACAGGGGCTGAGCTACACCTTC
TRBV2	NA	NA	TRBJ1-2	CASSEARPGIYGYTF	TGTGCCAGCAGTGAAGCGCGTCCAGGAATCTATGGCTACACCTTC
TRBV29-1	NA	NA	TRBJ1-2	CSAGDPVKPYGYTF	TGCAGCGCGGGCGACCCCGTCAAACCATATGGCTACACCTTC
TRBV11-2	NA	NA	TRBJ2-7	CASSSERGSYEQYF	TGTGCCAGCAGCTCAGAACGCGGCTCCTACGAGCAGTACTTC
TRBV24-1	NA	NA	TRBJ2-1	CATSDTTRGNEQFF	TGTGCCACCAGTGACACGACTCGGGGCAATGAGCAGTTCTTC
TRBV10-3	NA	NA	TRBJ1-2	CAISESGRANYGYTF	TGTGCCATCAGTGAGTCGGGCAGAGCTAACTATGGCTACACCTTC